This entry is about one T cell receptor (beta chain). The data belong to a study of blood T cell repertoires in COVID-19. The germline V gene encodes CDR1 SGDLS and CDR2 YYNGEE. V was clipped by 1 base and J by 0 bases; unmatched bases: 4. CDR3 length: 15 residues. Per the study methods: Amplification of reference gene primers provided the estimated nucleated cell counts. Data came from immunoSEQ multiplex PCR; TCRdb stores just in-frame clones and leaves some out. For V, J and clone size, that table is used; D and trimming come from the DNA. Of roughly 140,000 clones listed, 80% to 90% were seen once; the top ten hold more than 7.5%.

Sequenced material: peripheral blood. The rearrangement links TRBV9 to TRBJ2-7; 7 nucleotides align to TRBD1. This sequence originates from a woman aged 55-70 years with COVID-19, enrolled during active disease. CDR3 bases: TGTGCCAGCAGCGTAACAGACAGGGACTCCTACGAGCAGTACTTC. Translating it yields CASSVTDRDSYEQYF.